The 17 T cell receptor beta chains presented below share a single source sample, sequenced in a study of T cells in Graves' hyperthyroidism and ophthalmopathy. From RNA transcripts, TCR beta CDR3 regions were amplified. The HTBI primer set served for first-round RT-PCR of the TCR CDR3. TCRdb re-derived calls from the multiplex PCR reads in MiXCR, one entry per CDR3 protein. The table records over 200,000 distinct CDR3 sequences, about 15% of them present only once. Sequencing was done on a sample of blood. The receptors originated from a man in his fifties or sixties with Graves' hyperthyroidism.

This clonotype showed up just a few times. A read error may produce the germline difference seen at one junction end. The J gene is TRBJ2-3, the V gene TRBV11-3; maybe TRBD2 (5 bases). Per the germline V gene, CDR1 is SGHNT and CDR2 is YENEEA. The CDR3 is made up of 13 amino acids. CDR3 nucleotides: TGTGCCAGCAGCCCCGCGAGGGCAGATACGCGGTATTTT. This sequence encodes CASSPARADTRYF.

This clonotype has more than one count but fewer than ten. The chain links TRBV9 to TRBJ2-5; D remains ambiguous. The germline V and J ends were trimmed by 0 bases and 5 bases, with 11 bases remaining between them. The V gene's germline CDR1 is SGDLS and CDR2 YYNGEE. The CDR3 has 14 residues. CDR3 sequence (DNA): TGTGCCAGCAGCGTAGCCCCCAATCGGGAGACCCAGTACTTC. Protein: CASSVAPNRETQYF.

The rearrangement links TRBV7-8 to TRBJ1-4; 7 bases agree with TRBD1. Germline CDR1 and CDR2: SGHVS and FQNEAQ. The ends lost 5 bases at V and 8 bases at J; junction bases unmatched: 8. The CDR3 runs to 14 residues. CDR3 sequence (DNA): TGTGCCAGCAGCATCGGACAGGTCGGAGAAAAACTGTTTTTT. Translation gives CASSIGQVGEKLFF.

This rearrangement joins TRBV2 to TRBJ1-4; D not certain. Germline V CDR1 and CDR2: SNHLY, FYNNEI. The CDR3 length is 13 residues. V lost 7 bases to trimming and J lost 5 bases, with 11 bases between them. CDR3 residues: CASKLTANEKLFF. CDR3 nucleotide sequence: TGTGCCAGCAAACTCACAGCGAATGAAAAACTGTTTTTT.

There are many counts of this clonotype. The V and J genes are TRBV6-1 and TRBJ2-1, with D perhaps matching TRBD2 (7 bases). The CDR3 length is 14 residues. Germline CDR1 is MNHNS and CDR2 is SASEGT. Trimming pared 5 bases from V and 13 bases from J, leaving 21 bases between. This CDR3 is CASSQDSPGTTQFF. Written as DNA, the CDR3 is TGTGCCAGCAGTCAGGACAGCCCCGGGACTACACAGTTCTTC.

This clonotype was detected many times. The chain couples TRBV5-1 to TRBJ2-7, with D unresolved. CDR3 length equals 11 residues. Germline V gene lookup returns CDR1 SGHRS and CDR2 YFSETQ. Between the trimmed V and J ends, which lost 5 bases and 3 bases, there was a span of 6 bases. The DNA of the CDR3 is TGCGCCAGCAGTAACGGCTACGAGCAGTACTTC. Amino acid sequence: CASSNGYEQYF. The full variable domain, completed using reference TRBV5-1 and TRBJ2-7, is KAGVTQTPRYLIKTRGQQVTLSCSPISGHRSVSWYQQTPGQGLQFLFEYFSETQRNKGNFPGRFSGRQFSNSRSEMNVSTLELGDSALYLCASSNGYEQYFGPGTRLTVT.

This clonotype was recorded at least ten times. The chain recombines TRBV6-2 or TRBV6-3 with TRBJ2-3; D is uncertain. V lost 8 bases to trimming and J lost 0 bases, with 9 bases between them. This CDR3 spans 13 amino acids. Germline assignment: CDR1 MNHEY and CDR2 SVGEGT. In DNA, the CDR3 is TGTGCCAGCTCCGATGGAAGCACAGATACGCAGTATTTT. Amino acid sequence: CASSDGSTDTQYF.

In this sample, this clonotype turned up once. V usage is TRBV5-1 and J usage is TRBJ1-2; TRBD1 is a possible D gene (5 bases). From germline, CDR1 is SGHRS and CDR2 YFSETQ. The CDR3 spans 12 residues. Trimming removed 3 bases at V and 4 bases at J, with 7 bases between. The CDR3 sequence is CASSYGAYGYTF. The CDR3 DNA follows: TGCGCCAGCAGCTACGGGGCCTATGGCTACACCTTC.

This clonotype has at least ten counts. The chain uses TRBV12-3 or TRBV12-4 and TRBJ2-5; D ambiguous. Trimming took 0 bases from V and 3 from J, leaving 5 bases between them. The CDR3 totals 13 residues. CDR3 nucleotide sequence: TGTGCCAGCAGTTTAGCCAGGAAAGAGACCCAGTACTTC. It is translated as CASSLARKETQYF.

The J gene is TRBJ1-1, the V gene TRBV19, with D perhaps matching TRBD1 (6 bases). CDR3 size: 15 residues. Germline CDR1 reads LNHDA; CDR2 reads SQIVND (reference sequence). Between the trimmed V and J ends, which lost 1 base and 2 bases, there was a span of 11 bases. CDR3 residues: CASSIVGGHNTEAFF. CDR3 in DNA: TGTGCCAGTAGTATAGTCGGGGGGCACAACACTGAAGCTTTCTTT.

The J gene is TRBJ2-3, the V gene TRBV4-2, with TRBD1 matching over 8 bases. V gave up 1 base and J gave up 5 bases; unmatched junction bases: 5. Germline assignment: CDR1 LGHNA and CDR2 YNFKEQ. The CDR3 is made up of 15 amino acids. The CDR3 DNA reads TGTGCCAGCAGCCAAGGCAGGGGGCTGGAAGATACGCAGTATTTT. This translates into CASSQGRGLEDTQYF.

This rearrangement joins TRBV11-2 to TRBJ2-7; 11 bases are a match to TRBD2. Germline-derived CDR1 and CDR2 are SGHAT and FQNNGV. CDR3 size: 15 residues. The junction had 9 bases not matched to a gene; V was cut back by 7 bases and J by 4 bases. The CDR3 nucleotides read TGTGCCAGCACGGGAAGACTAGCGGGGTCTTACGAGCAGTACTTC. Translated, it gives CASTGRLAGSYEQYF.

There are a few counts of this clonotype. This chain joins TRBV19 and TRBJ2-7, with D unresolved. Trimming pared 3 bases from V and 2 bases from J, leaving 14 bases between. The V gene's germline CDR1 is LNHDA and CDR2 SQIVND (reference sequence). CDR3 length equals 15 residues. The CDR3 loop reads CASSIGPAPTYEQYF. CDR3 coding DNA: TGTGCCAGTAGTATCGGGCCAGCTCCTACCTACGAGCAGTACTTC.

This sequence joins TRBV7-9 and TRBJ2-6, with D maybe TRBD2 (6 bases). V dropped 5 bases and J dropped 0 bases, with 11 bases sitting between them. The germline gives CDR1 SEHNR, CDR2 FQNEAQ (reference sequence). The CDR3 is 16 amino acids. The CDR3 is CASSHSGRSGANVLTF. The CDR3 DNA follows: TGTGCCAGCAGCCATAGCGGTCGCTCTGGGGCCAACGTCCTGACTTTC.

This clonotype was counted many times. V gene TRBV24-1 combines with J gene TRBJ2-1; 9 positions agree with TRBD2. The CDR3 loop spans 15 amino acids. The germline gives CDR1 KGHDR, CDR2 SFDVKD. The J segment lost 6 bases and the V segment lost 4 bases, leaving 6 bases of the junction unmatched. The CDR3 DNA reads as TGTGCCACCAGTGAGTGGGGTAGCGGGAGCAATGAGCAGTTCTTC. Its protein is CATSEWGSGSNEQFF.

CDR3 amino acids: CASSQGLALIMDTQYF. The CDR3 DNA sequence: TGTGCCAGCAGCCAAGGGTTGGCCCTCATTATGGACACCCAGTACTTC. V is TRBV14 and J is TRBJ2-5; unclear D gene. V was shortened by 1 base and J by 8 bases, with 20 bases between the two germline ends. Germline V lookup: CDR1 SGHDN, CDR2 FVKESK. The CDR3 totals 16 residues.

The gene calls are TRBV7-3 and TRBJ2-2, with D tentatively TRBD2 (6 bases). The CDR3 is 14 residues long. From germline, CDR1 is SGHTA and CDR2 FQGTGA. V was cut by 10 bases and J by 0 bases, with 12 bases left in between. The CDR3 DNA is TGTGCCACCCGGCGCGGGGCGAACACCGGGGAGCTGTTTTTT. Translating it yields CATRRGANTGELFF.